Sequencing of this T cell receptor (beta chain) was carried out in a study of Ad26.COV2.S vaccination and SARS-CoV-2 variants. Study results and limitations: Substantial response breadth was reportedly seen for spike-specific CD8+ and CD4+ T cells after vaccination.

The germline V gene has CDR1 LGHNT and CDR2 FRNRAP. The CDR3 runs 12 residues. The junction had 4 bases not matched to a gene; V was cut back by 6 bases and J by 7 bases. The treatment: 19 received Ad26.COV2.S at low or high dose, single or two shots; roughly five received placebo; per-sample allocation not given. The samples were gathered on day 63 after the first injection of vaccine or placebo. The donor was a Boston adult aged 18-55 years. TCRdb keeps only in-frame clones here, not all; method: immunoSEQ multiplex PCR. Of some 390,000 clones in the sample, roughly nine tenths were seen once. To note about this clone: Its cognate antigen is unknown.

Sequences were derived from peripheral blood, sampled in a trial of Ad26.COV2.S vaccine versus placebo. The source of this sequence is a person aged 18-65 years who received the Ad26.COV2.S COVID-19 vaccine or a placebo. V and J are TRBV12-5 and TRBJ1-1; 8 bases map to TRBD1. DNA of the CDR3: TGTGCTAGTGGCCCCGACAGGGGTGAAGCTTTCTTT. Amino acid sequence: CASGPDRGEAFF. Full variable domain (missing parts from reference TRBV12-5 and TRBJ1-1): DARVTQTPRHKVTEMGQEVTMRCQPILGHNTVFWYRQTMMQGLELLAYFRNRAPLDDSGMPKDRFSAEMPDATLATLKIQPSEPRDSAVYFCASGPDRGEAFFGQGTRLTVV.